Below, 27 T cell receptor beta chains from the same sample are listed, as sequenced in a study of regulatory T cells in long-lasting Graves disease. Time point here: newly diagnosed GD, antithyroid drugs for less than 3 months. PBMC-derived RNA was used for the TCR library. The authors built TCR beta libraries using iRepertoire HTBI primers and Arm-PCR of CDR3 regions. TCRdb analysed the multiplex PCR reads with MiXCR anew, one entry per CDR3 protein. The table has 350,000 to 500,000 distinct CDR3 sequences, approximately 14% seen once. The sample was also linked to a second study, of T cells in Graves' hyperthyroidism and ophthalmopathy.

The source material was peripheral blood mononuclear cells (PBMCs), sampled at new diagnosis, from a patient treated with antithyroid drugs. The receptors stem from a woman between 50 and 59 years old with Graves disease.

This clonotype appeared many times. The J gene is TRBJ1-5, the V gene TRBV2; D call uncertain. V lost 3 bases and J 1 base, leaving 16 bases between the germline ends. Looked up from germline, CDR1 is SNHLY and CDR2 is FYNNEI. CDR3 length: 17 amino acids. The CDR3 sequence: CASSDEERPLSNQPQHF. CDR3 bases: TGTGCCAGCAGTGATGAGGAGAGGCCTCTAAGCAATCAGCCCCAGCATTTT.

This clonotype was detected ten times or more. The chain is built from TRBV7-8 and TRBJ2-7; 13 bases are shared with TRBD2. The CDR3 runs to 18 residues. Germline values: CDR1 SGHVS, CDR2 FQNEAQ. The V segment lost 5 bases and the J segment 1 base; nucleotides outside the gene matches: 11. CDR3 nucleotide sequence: TGTGCCAGCAGCGGCCCCGGGGGACTAGCGGGGCGTTCCTACGAGCAGTACTTC. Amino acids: CASSGPGGLAGRSYEQYF. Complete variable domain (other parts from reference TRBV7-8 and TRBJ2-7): GAGVSQSPRYKVAKRGQDVALRCDPISGHVSLFWYQQALGQGPEFLTYFQNEAQLDKSGLPSDRFFAERPEGSVSTLKIQRTQQEDSAVYLCASSGPGGLAGRSYEQYFGPGTRLTVT.

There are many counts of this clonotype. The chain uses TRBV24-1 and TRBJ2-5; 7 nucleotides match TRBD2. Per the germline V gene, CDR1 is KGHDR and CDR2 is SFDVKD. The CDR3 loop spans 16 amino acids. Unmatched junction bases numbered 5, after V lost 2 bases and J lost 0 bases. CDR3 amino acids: CATSDSLAEYQETQYF. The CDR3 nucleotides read TGTGCCACCAGTGATTCTCTAGCGGAGTACCAAGAGACCCAGTACTTC.

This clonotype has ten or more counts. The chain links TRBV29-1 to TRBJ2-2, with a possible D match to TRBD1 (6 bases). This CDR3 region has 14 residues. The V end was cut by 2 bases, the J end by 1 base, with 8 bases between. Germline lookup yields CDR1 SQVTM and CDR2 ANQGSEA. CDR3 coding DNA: TGCAGCGTTGAAAACAGGGTGAACACCGGGGAGCTGTTTTTT. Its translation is CSVENRVNTGELFF.

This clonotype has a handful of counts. The CDR3 spells CASSLGGAGGTDTQYF. For the CDR3, the DNA is TGTGCCAGCAGCTTAGGGGGCGCGGGAGGCACAGATACGCAGTATTTT. The chain is built from TRBV7-9 and TRBJ2-3, with 7 positions matching TRBD2. The CDR3 spans 16 residues. Germline V gene lookup returns CDR1 SEHNR and CDR2 FQNEAQ (reference sequence). J lost 1 base, V lost 1 base, and 5 bases had no gene match.

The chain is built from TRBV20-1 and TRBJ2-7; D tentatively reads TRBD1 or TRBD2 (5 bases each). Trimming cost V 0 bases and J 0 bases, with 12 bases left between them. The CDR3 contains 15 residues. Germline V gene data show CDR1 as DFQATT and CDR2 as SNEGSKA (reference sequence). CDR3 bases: TGCAGTGCTAGAGATACAGGAACTAGCTCCTACGAGCAGTACTTC. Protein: CSARDTGTSSYEQYF.

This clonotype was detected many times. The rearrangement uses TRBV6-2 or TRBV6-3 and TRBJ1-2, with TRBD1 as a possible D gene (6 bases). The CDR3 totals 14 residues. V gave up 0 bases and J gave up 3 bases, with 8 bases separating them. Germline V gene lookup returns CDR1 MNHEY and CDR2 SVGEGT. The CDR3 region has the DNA TGTGCCAGCAGTTACTCCCACAGGGACTATGGCTACACCTTC. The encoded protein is CASSYSHRDYGYTF.

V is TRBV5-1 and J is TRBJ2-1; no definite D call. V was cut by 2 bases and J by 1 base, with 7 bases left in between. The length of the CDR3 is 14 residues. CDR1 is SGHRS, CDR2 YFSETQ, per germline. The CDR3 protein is CASSFPPSYNEQFF. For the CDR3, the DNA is TGCGCCAGCAGCTTTCCACCATCCTACAATGAGCAGTTCTTC.

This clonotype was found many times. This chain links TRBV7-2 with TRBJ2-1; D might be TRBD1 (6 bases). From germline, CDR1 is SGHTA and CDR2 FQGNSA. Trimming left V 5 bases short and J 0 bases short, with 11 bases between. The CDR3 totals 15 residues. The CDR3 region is CASSHGQSSYNEQFF. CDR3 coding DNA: TGTGCCAGCAGCCACGGACAGAGCTCCTACAATGAGCAGTTCTTC.

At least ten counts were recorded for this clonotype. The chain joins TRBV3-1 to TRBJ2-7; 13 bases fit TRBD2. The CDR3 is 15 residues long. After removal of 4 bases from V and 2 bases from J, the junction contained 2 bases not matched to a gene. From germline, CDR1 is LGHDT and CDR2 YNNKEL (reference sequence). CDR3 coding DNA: TGTGCCAGCAGCCTCGGGACTAGCGGGGCCTACGAGCAGTACTTC. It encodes CASSLGTSGAYEQYF.

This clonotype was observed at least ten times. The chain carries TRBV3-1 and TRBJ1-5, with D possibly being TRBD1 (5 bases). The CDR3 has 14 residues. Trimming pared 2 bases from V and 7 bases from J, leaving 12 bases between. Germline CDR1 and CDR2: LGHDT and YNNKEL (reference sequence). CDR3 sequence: CASSQKGLGQPQHF. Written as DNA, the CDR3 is TGTGCCAGCAGCCAAAAGGGGCTGGGCCAGCCCCAGCATTTT.

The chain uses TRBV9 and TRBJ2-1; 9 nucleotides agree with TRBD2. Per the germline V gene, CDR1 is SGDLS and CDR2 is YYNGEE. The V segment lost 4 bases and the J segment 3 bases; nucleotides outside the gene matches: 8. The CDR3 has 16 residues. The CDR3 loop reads CASSPRGGGSYNEQFF. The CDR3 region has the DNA TGTGCCAGCAGCCCGCGGGGGGGCGGGAGCTACAATGAGCAGTTCTTC.

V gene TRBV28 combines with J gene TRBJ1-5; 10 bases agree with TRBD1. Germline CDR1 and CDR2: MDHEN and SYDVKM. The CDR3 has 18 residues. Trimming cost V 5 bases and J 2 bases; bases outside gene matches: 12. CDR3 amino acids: CASSDQDRGYFGNQPQHF. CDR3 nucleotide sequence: TGTGCCAGCAGTGATCAGGACAGGGGGTACTTTGGCAATCAGCCCCAGCATTTT.

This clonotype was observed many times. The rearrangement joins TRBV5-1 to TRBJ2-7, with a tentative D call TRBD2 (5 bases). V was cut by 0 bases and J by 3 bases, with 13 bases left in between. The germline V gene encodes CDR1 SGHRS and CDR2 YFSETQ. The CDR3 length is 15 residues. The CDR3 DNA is TGCGCCAGCAGCTTGGTCCGGGGTCTATTCTACGAGCAGTACTTC. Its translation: CASSLVRGLFYEQYF.

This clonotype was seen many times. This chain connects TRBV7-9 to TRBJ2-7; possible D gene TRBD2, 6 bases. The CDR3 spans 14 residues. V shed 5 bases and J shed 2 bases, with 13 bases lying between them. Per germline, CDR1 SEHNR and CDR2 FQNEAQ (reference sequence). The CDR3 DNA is TGTGCCAGCAGCACAGCGGGCAGGACCTACGAGCAGTACTTC. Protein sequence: CASSTAGRTYEQYF.

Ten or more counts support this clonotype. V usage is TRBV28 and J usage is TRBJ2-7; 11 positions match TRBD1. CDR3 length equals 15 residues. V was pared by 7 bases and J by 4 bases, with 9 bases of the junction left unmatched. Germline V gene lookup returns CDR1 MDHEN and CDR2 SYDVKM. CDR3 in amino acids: CASTAWTGGGYEQYF. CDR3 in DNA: TGTGCCAGCACCGCATGGACAGGGGGCGGGTACGAGCAGTACTTC.

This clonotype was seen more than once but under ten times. The chain's CDR3 is CASKTDTFGNQPQHF. The CDR3 region has the DNA TGTGCCAGCAAAACAGACACCTTCGGCAATCAGCCCCAGCATTTT. The rearrangement links TRBV2 to TRBJ1-5, with D hard to call. The length of the CDR3 is 15 residues. Trimming removed 7 bases at V and 2 bases at J, with 15 bases between. Germline CDR1 reads SNHLY; CDR2 reads FYNNEI.

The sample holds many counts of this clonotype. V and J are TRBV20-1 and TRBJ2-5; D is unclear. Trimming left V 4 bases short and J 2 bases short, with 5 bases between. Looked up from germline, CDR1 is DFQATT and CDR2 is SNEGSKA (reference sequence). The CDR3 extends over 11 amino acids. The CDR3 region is CSAKLQETQYF. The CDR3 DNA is TGCAGTGCTAAACTGCAAGAGACCCAGTACTTC.

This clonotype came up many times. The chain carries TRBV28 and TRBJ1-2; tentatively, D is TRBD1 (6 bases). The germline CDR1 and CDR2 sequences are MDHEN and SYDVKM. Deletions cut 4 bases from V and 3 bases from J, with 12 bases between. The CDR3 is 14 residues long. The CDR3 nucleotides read TGTGCCAGCAGTTCCCGGACAGCGGACTATGGCTACACCTTC. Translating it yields CASSSRTADYGYTF.

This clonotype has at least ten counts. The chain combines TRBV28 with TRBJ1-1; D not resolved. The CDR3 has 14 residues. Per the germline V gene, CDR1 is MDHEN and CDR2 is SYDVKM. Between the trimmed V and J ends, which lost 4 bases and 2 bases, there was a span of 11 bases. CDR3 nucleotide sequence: TGTGCCAGCAGTTCTACAGCAATAAACACTGAAGCTTTCTTT. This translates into CASSSTAINTEAFF.

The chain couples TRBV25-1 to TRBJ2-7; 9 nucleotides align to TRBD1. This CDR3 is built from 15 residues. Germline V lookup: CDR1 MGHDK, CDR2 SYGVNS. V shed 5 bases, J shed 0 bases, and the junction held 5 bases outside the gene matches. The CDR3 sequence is CASSFRQGGSYEQYF. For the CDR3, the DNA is TGTGCCAGCAGTTTCCGACAGGGGGGCTCCTACGAGCAGTACTTC.

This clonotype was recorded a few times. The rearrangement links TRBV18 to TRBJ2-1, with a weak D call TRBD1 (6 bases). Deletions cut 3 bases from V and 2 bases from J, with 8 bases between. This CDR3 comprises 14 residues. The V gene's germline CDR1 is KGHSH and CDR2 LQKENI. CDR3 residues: CASSPGQPYNEQFF. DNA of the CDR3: TGTGCCAGCTCACCGGGACAACCCTACAATGAGCAGTTCTTC. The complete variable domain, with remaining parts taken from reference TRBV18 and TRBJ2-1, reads NAGVMQNPRHLVRRRGQEARLRCSPMKGHSHVYWYRQLPEEGLKFMVYLQKENIIDESGMPKERFSAEFPKEGPSILRIQQVVRGDSAAYFCASSPGQPYNEQFFGPGTRLTVL.

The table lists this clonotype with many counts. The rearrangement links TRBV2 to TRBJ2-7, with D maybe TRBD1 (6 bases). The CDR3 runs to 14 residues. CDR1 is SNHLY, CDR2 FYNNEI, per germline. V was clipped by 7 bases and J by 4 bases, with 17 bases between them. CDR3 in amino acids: CASTLQGSSYEQYF. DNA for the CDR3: TGTGCCAGCACCCTACAGGGTTCTTCATACGAGCAGTACTTC.

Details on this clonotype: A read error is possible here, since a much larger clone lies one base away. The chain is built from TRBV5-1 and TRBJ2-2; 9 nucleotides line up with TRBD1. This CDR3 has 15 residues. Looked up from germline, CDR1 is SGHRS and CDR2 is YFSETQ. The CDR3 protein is CASSPGQGNAGELFF. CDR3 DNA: TGCGCCAGCAGCCCCGGACAGGGGAACGCCGGGGAGCTGTTTTTT.

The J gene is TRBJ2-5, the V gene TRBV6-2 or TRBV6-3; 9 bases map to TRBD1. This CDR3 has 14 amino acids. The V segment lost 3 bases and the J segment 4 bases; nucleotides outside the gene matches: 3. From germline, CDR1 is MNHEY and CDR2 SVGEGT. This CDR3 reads CASSYQDRGETQYF. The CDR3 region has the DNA TGTGCCAGCAGTTATCAGGACAGGGGAGAGACCCAGTACTTC.

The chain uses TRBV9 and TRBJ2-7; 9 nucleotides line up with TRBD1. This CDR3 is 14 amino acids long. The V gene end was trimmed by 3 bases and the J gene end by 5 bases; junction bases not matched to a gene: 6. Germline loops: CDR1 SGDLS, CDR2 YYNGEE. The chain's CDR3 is CASSARDREHEQYF. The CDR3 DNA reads TGTGCCAGCAGCGCCCGGGACAGGGAACACGAGCAGTACTTC.

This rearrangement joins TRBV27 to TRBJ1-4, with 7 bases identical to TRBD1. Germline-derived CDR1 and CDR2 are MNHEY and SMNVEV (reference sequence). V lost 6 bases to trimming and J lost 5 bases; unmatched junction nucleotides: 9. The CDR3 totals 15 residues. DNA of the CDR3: TGTGCCAGCAGCCACCAAGGGGGCATAAATGAAAAACTGTTTTTT. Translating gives CASSHQGGINEKLFF.